Listed here are 24 T cell receptor beta chains from one sample, sequenced in a study of blood T cells in healthy people across ages. Next came a second PCR, run for about 7 to 12 cycles, which used a sample-barcoded 5' primer along with a J-beta primer mix. Using its own MiXCR run on the 5' RACE reads, TCRdb lists one record per CDR3 protein. The sample has roughly 550,000 distinct CDR3 sequences, less than 25% seen once; the top ten hold roughly 9.4%. The same data also went into a second study, on T cells of mothers and their children.

Sequenced: blood. The receptors here all came from a boy aged 5 to 17 in good health.

This clonotype occurred a few times. This sequence joins TRBV4-3 and TRBJ2-5; D unresolved. The DNA end is a closer match to TRBJ2-7, so the J assignment may be wrong. The CDR3 length is 14 residues. The germline gives CDR1 LGHNA, CDR2 YSLEER. CDR3 sequence reads: CASSQALGSYEQYF. DNA for the CDR3: TGCGCCAGCAGCCAAGCATTGGGCTCCTACGAGCAGTACTTC.

The V gene is TRBV12-3 or TRBV12-4, the J gene TRBJ2-5, with 10 positions matching TRBD2. This CDR3 region has 15 residues. Unmatched junction bases numbered 8, after V lost 7 bases and J lost 3 bases. The CDR3 reads CASTLDGLAEETQYF. The CDR3 DNA is TGTGCCAGCACCCTCGACGGACTAGCGGAAGAGACCCAGTACTTC.

This clonotype has only a few counts. The chain joins TRBV7-8 to TRBJ2-5; D might be TRBD1 (5 bases). The DNA end is more similar to TRBJ2-1, so the J call may be wrong. The V gene's germline CDR1 is SGHVS and CDR2 FQNEAQ. This CDR3 is 15 amino acids long. In DNA form, the CDR3 reads TGTGCCAGCAGCTTAGTAGTTCGCAGGGTCAATGAGCAGTTCTTC. This translates into CASSLVVRRVNEQFF.

In this sample, this clonotype turned up a few times. Its ends do not fully match the called genes, so a read error is possible. The CDR3 region is CASSYSIGGDTEAFF. For the CDR3, the DNA is TGTGCCAGCAGTTACTCGATCGGGGGGGACACTGAAGCCTTCTTT. The rearrangement uses TRBV6-5 and TRBJ1-1, with D possibly being TRBD1 (6 bases). Germline loops: CDR1 MNHEY, CDR2 SVGAGI. This CDR3 is 15 amino acids long.

The genes are TRBV5-6 and TRBJ2-1; TRBD2 matches at 10 bases. The CDR3 consists of 16 residues. The junction had 8 bases not matched to a gene; V was cut back by 4 bases and J by 4 bases. Per germline, CDR1 SGHDT and CDR2 YYEEEE. CDR3 nucleotides: TGTGCCAGCAGCGTCCACCGACTAGCGGGTTACAATGAGCAGTTCTTC. Translated, it gives CASSVHRLAGYNEQFF. Supplemented by reference TRBV5-6 and TRBJ2-1, the full variable domain reads DAGVTQSPTHLIKTRGQQVTLRCSPKSGHDTVSWYQQALGQGPQFIFQYYEEEERQRGNFPDRFSGHQFPNYSSELNVNALLLGDSALYLCASSVHRLAGYNEQFFGPGTRLTVL.

The gene calls are TRBV20-1 and TRBJ2-6, with 9 bases lining up with TRBD1. CDR1 and CDR2 from the germline V gene are DFQATT and SNEGSKA (reference sequence). V lost 1 base to trimming and J lost 0 bases; unmatched junction nucleotides: 7. This CDR3 is 18 amino acids long. This CDR3 reads CSARVTGTGTSGANVLTF. The CDR3 DNA reads TGCAGTGCTAGAGTAACCGGGACAGGGACCTCTGGGGCCAACGTCCTGACTTTC.

The CDR3 sequence: CASSPSKKTQETQYF. In nucleotides, the CDR3 is TGTGCCAGCAGCCCCAGCAAGAAAACTCAAGAGACCCAGTACTTC. V is TRBV11-2 and J is TRBJ2-5; D is unclear. V was shortened by 5 bases and J by 2 bases, with 15 bases between the two germline ends. Germline CDR1 reads SGHAT; CDR2 reads FQNNGV. The CDR3 totals 15 residues.

On this clonotype: The junction departs from the called germline gene at one end, perhaps through a read error. CDR3 bases: TGTGCCAGCAGCTCCTCTTTGGGCGGTCCCACAGACACGCAGTATTTT. It encodes CASSSSLGGPTDTQYF. The chain recombines TRBV7-2 with TRBJ2-3; D uncertain. The CDR3 loop spans 16 amino acids. CDR1 is SGHTA and CDR2 is FQGNSA in the germline V gene.

In this sample, this clonotype turned up many times. The gene calls are TRBV25-1 and TRBJ1-2, with TRBD1 identical over 7 bases. Germline lookup yields CDR1 MGHDK and CDR2 SYGVNS. The J segment lost 6 bases and the V segment lost 1 base, leaving 8 bases of the junction unmatched. There are 15 residues in the CDR3. This chain's CDR3 is CASSESPSTGHGYTF. As DNA, the CDR3 is TGTGCCAGCAGTGAATCCCCCTCGACAGGGCATGGCTACACCTTC.

The table lists this clonotype with a few counts. The chain recombines TRBV5-5 with TRBJ2-3, with 9 positions matching TRBD2. The CDR3 sequence is 16 residues long. Germline V gene data show CDR1 as SGHKS and CDR2 as YYEKEE (reference sequence). The ends lost 2 bases at V and 2 bases at J; junction bases unmatched: 6. Here the CDR3 DNA reads TGTGCCAGCAGCTTCCTGGTAGCGGGAGTCACAGATACGCAGTATTTT. This translates into CASSFLVAGVTDTQYF.

This chain connects TRBV6-2 or TRBV6-3 to TRBJ1-1, with D possibly matching TRBD1 (5 bases). V shed 4 bases and J shed 3 bases, with 18 bases lying between them. The CDR3 is made up of 16 amino acids. CDR1 and CDR2 from the germline V gene are MNHEY and SVGEGT. The CDR3 DNA reads as TGTGCCAGCAGTTCGCGGTTTAGACAGATTGACACTGAAGCTTTCTTT. Its translation is CASSSRFRQIDTEAFF.

The chain has TRBV18 and TRBJ2-5; 16 bases match TRBD2. Germline V lookup: CDR1 KGHSH, CDR2 LQKENI. J lost 1 base, V lost 3 bases, and 5 bases had no gene match. The CDR3 contains 18 residues. The CDR3 reads CASSPPGLAGGFQETQYF. CDR3 bases: TGTGCCAGCTCACCGCCGGGACTAGCGGGAGGGTTCCAAGAGACCCAGTACTTC.

CDR3 nucleotides: TGTGCCAGCAGCCCCTCGGGACCCTCCTACAATGAGCAGTTCTTC. Translation gives CASSPSGPSYNEQFF. The chain uses TRBV28 and TRBJ2-1; D might be TRBD1 or TRBD2, each matching 5 bases. Looked up from germline, CDR1 is MDHEN and CDR2 is SYDVKM. The CDR3 contains 15 residues. The V and J ends lost 6 bases and 0 bases respectively, with 12 bases between them.

The rearrangement links TRBV5-1 to TRBJ2-7, with D maybe TRBD1 (8 bases). CDR1 and CDR2 from the germline V gene are SGHRS and YFSETQ. The CDR3 has 15 residues. Between the trimmed V and J ends, which lost 4 bases and 2 bases, there was a span of 16 bases. The CDR3, as DNA: TGCGCCAGCAGCCGGGGGAGGGGACAGGCCTACGAGCAGTACTTC. It specifies CASSRGRGQAYEQYF.

This clonotype was picked up many times. The CDR3 region is CASSLREGRRAQETQYF. CDR3 nucleotides: TGTGCCAGCAGTCTGAGGGAGGGAAGACGTGCCCAAGAGACCCAGTACTTC. This chain connects TRBV7-9 to TRBJ2-5; 7 bases align to TRBD2. Germline CDR1 and CDR2: SEHNR and FQNEAQ (reference sequence). V trimming: 6 bases; J trimming: 1 base; junction bases outside the gene matches: 14. The CDR3 is made up of 17 amino acids.

This clonotype was detected only a few times. The chain carries TRBV29-1 and TRBJ2-1; D is undetermined. The CDR3 length is 14 residues. CDR1 is SQVTM, CDR2 ANQGSEA, per germline. V was trimmed by 0 bases and J by 6 bases, leaving 12 bases between them. The CDR3 DNA reads as TGCAGCGTTGAAGATGGGCAGAAAGTCAATGAGCAGTTCTTC. It encodes CSVEDGQKVNEQFF.

This chain uses TRBV6-2 or TRBV6-3 with TRBJ1-5, with TRBD1 matching over 8 bases. V lost 6 bases to trimming and J lost 1 base; unmatched junction nucleotides: 5. This CDR3 has 15 residues. CDR1 MNHEY and CDR2 SVGEGT come from the germline V gene. The CDR3 is CASSGQGTSNQPQHF. In DNA, the CDR3 is TGTGCCAGCAGCGGACAGGGTACCAGCAATCAGCCCCAGCATTTT.

Note on this clonotype: Sequence at one end of the junction differs from germline and may be a read error. This chain joins TRBV12-3 or TRBV12-4 and TRBJ1-2; D possibly corresponds to TRBD1 (6 bases). This CDR3 region has 13 residues. CDR3 in amino acids: CASIQPGAYDYTF. The CDR3 DNA follows: TGTGCCAGCATCCAGCCGGGGGCCTATGACTACACCTTC.

J is TRBJ2-1 and V is TRBV5-1; 10 bases agree with TRBD2. The germline V gene encodes CDR1 SGHRS and CDR2 YFSETQ. Trimming removed 3 bases from V and 6 bases from J; junction bases left unmatched: 9. CDR3 length: 16 amino acids. The CDR3 region has the DNA TGCGCCAGCAGCTGGGTAACGGGACTAGCGTCCAATGAGCAGTTCTTC. Translating gives CASSWVTGLASNEQFF.

This clonotype was recorded a few times. The rearrangement uses TRBV7-2 and TRBJ2-7, with D possibly being TRBD2 (7 bases). Looked up from germline, CDR1 is SGHTA and CDR2 is FQGNSA. V was shortened by 5 bases and J by 2 bases, with 19 bases between the two germline ends. CDR3 size: 16 residues. The CDR3 nucleotides read TGTGCCAGCAGCAACGGGGGGAGACAGGCGACCTACGAGCAGTACTTC. Translation gives CASSNGGRQATYEQYF.

This clonotype was detected a few times. The genes are TRBV7-9 and TRBJ2-1, with unresolved D. The germline V gene has CDR1 SEHNR and CDR2 FQNEAQ (reference sequence). The CDR3 consists of 15 residues. Trimming stripped 1 base from V and 8 bases from J, with 15 bases between. Here the CDR3 reads CASSLVGPPTDEQFF. CDR3 coding DNA: TGTGCCAGCAGCTTAGTAGGACCCCCGACGGATGAGCAGTTCTTC.

A few counts support this clonotype. This chain uses TRBV12-3 or TRBV12-4 with TRBJ2-7, with a weak D call TRBD1 (5 bases). The germline V and J ends were trimmed by 2 bases and 4 bases, with 15 bases remaining between them. The CDR3 is 15 amino acids. CDR3 protein: CASSLSGPGRYEQYF. CDR3 sequence (DNA): TGTGCCAGCAGTTTATCGGGTCCAGGGCGGTACGAGCAGTACTTC.

This clonotype was observed a handful of times. V usage is TRBV15 and J usage is TRBJ2-2, with D perhaps matching TRBD2 (5 bases). The CDR3 runs 14 residues. Trimming cost V 6 bases and J 3 bases, with 11 bases left between them. Per the germline V gene, CDR1 is LNHNV and CDR2 is YYDKDF (reference sequence). In DNA, the CDR3 is TGTGCCACCAGGAGGGTGGTAGACACCGGGGAGCTGTTTTTT. Translating gives CATRRVVDTGELFF. The whole variable domain, filled in from reference TRBV15 and TRBJ2-2, reads DAMVIQNPRYQVTQFGKPVTLSCSQTLNHNVMYWYQQKSSQAPKLLFHYYDKDFNNEADTPDNFQSRRPNTSFCFLDIRSPGLGDTAMYLCATRRVVDTGELFFGEGSRLTVL.

At least ten counts were recorded for this clonotype. This chain uses TRBV20-1 with TRBJ2-3; D not resolved. Trimming took 3 bases from V and 1 from J, leaving 8 bases between them. This CDR3 region has 13 residues. The germline gives CDR1 DFQATT, CDR2 SNEGSKA (reference sequence). Here the CDR3 DNA reads TGCAGTGCTAGTCGTTCCGGCACAGATACGCAGTATTTT. It specifies CSASRSGTDTQYF.